This TCR beta chain was found in a study of CXCR3-negative and CXCR3-positive naive CD8 T cells. Study background: Cumulative TRB read yield was roughly 150 million, averaging about 1.5 +/- 0.3 million per library. Study-level points and caveats: For naive cells, CXCR3-negative and CXCR3-positive subsets had similar TRBV-TRBJ usage; for memory cells, usage differed.

A word on this clonotype: What it binds is not known.

UMI-tagged TRB cDNA libraries were built via 5' RACE. TCRdb reanalyzed the 5' RACE reads, giving one entry per CDR3 protein sequence and no DNA. The listing contains about 43,000 distinct CDR3 sequences. Germline assignment: CDR1 DFQATT and CDR2 SNEGSKA (reference sequence). The CDR3 extends over 11 amino acids. Each CD8+ T cell subset was flow-sorted in triplicate. Every sort contained 250,000 to 300,000 cells. The chain has TRBV20-1 and TRBJ2-1. The sequence derives from a human donor in good health. Some clones in this sample may be carry-over from other donors' samples. The sequenced material came from memory CD8+ T cells from blood. CDR3 amino acids: CSARSYNEQFF.